This T cell receptor beta chain appears in the sequencing data of a study of shared clonotypes between healthy human individuals. Study-wide background: The study used three CD4 naive, three CD4 memory, two CD8 naive and one CD8 memory plate per donor.

Regarding the study as a whole: Clonotype sharing among the donors was expected to vary with sequencing depth. Sampling covered nothing but blood. Tissue TCR repertoires likely differ from those found in blood.

Naive CD8 populations comprised CD45RO-negative cells positively selected for CCR7, excluding terminally differentiated effector memory CD45RA+ cells. Concerning this clone itself: Its matching antigen is unknown.

Original data processing: Sequence data from immunoSEQ were junction-only and lacked quality scores; consequently, filtering differed. Using immunoSEQ multiplex PCR, the repertoire was profiled, and TCRdb retains in-frame clones only, with some absent. That table gives V, J and clone size, and the DNA gave D and trimming. The repertoire consists of roughly 590,000 clones, with about 95% occurring once and the leading ten covering roughly 0.1%. The CDR3 has 14 residues. V gave up 4 bases and J gave up 5 bases, with 15 bases separating them. Germline-derived CDR1 and CDR2 are SGDLS and YYNGEE. Sequenced input: naive CD8+ T cells sorted from blood. The clonotype comes from a woman younger than 45 in good health. The chain recombines TRBV9 with TRBJ1-1; tentatively, D is TRBD1 (5 bases). As DNA, the CDR3 is TGTGCCAGCAGCCCAACGGGGGGAGGGACTGAAGCTTTCTTT. It encodes CASSPTGGGTEAFF. The full variable domain, rest sourced from reference TRBV9 and TRBJ1-1, is DSGVTQTPKHLITATGQRVTLRCSPRSGDLSVYWYQQSLDQGLQFLIQYYNGEERAKGNILERFSAQQFPDLHSELNLSSLELGDSALYFCASSPTGGGTEAFFGQGTRLTVV.